Below, 23 T cell receptor beta chains from the same sample are listed, as sequenced in a study of spatial heterogeneity in lung cancer. Study-level points and caveats: Mutation counts in tumors were tracked by counts of expanded intratumoral alpha and beta TCRs.

Antigens for these TCRs are unknown. TCRdb re-derived calls from the 5' RACE reads in MiXCR, one entry per CDR3 protein. Of about 2,200 distinct CDR3 sequences in the sample, about two fifths were seen once. Described time point: sample taken at primary tumor resection. The sequencing here drew on lung tumor tissue, taken at surgery. The receptors stem from a male donor with early-stage non-small cell lung cancer.

Turning to this clonotype: In a library made to pick up alpha chains, this beta chain is a stray read with a size that means little. V is TRBV12-3 or TRBV12-4 and J is TRBJ2-5; D perhaps matches TRBD1 (5 bases). Trimming pared 5 bases from V and 5 bases from J, leaving 15 bases between. The CDR3 has 14 residues. CDR3 residues: CASSPQGMEETQYF. In DNA, the CDR3 is TGTGCCAGCAGTCCTCAGGGTATGGAGGAGACCCAGTACTTC.

On this clonotype itself: This beta chain is a stray sequence in a library constructed for alpha chains; its clone size is not meaningful. The CDR3, as DNA: TGTGCCAGCTCACCACCAGGCCGAAACACTGAAGCTTTCTTT. Its protein is CASSPPGRNTEAFF. The rearrangement joins TRBV18 to TRBJ1-1; D ambiguous. Germline V gene lookup returns CDR1 KGHSH and CDR2 LQKENI. V was pared by 0 bases and J by 2 bases, with 7 bases between. The CDR3 consists of 14 residues.

Relative to its sample, this clonotype is large. Because the library targeted alpha chains, this beta chain is an off-target read whose size means little. This chain uses TRBV7-9 with TRBJ2-2; D may be TRBD2 (5 bases). CDR1 SEHNR and CDR2 FQNEAQ come from the germline V gene (reference sequence). This CDR3 contains 16 residues. V was pared by 1 base and J by 4 bases, with 13 bases between. The CDR3 nucleotides are TGTGCCAGCAGCTTAGGCCCCGGGGTCGGCACCGGGGAGCTGTTTTTT. Its translation is CASSLGPGVGTGELFF.

By sample share, this clonotype is medium-sized. This beta chain is a stray read from a library made for alpha chains; its abundance is not meaningful. V gene TRBV19 combines with J gene TRBJ2-7; 8 bases map to TRBD1. Germline trimming cut 1 base from V and 7 bases from J; bases unmatched to any gene: 9. Germline-derived CDR1 and CDR2 are LNHDA and SQIVND (reference sequence). This CDR3 is built from 15 residues. Here the CDR3 reads CASSIVTGGTMEQYF. The CDR3 nucleotides read TGTGCCAGTAGTATAGTTACAGGGGGTACGATGGAGCAGTACTTC.

Turning to this clonotype: With the library built for alpha chains, this beta chain is off target and its frequency is not meaningful. The chain links TRBV5-1 to TRBJ2-5, with D perhaps TRBD1 (6 bases). The germline gives CDR1 SGHRS, CDR2 YFSETQ. Trimming took off 1 base at V and 1 base at J, with 11 bases between the two ends. The CDR3 consists of 15 residues. CDR3: CASSLQGLGQETQYF. The CDR3 coding sequence is TGCGCCAGCAGCTTGCAGGGGTTGGGCCAAGAGACCCAGTACTTC.

To note about this clonotype: Within a library made for alpha chains, this beta chain is off target, and its count is uninformative. This chain uses TRBV12-3 or TRBV12-4 with TRBJ1-3, with D possibly matching TRBD1 (5 bases). The CDR3 consists of 14 residues. V lost 4 bases and J lost 1, with 8 bases in between. The CDR3 DNA is TGTGCCAGCAGTTCCCAGGGTTCTGGAAACACCATATATTTT. This codes for CASSSQGSGNTIYF.

As to this clonotype: As an off-target read in a library built for alpha chains, this beta chain has a frequency of little significance. The chain joins TRBV5-1 to TRBJ2-7, with D unresolved. The V and J ends lost 6 bases and 3 bases respectively, with 10 bases between them. CDR3 length equals 12 residues. Looked up from germline, CDR1 is SGHRS and CDR2 is YFSETQ. The CDR3 here is CASNHADYEQYF. In DNA, the CDR3 is TGCGCCAGCAACCACGCAGACTACGAGCAGTACTTC.

This clonotype rates as large. With the library built for alpha chains, this beta chain is off target and its frequency is not meaningful. The rearrangement uses TRBV29-1 and TRBJ2-2, with no clear D. Looked up from germline, CDR1 is SQVTM and CDR2 is ANQGSEA. The CDR3 has 14 amino acids. Deletions cut 1 base from V and 0 bases from J, with 6 bases between. CDR3 coding DNA: TGCAGCGTTGAAGGGCGCGCGAACACCGGGGAGCTGTTTTTT. This sequence encodes CSVEGRANTGELFF.

As for this clonotype: The library was prepared for alpha chains; this beta chain is a stray read, so its frequency means little. V and J are TRBV7-2 and TRBJ1-1; tentative D call: TRBD1 (5 bases). V lost 5 bases and J 0 bases, leaving 13 bases between the germline ends. The CDR3 sequence is 15 residues long. CDR1 and CDR2 from the germline V gene are SGHTA and FQGNSA. The CDR3, as DNA: TGTGCCAGCAGCCCCAGGGTCGGCATGAACACTGAAGCTTTCTTT. Its translation: CASSPRVGMNTEAFF.

By share, this clonotype counts as large. This beta chain slipped into a library made for alpha chains as a stray read, so its size is not meaningful. This chain uses TRBV29-1 with TRBJ2-3, with 7 nucleotides matching TRBD1. Germline CDR1 reads SQVTM; CDR2 reads ANQGSEA. The ends lost 4 bases at V and 5 bases at J; junction bases unmatched: 9. The CDR3 spans 14 residues. The CDR3 DNA reads TGCAGCGTTGGCCCGACAGGGAGCGGAGATACGCAGTATTTT. Translation gives CSVGPTGSGDTQYF.

Of note for this clonotype: Little can be read into the size of this beta chain, an off-target read in a library designed for alpha chains. V gene TRBV7-9 combines with J gene TRBJ2-7, with D uncertain. CDR1 is SEHNR and CDR2 is FQNEAQ in the germline V gene (reference sequence). V was shortened by 2 bases and J by 2 bases, with 4 bases between the two germline ends. This CDR3 region has 12 residues. DNA of the CDR3: TGTGCCAGCAGCTTATCCCCCTACGAGCAGTACTTC. Translation gives CASSLSPYEQYF.

This clonotype is large in the sample. This beta chain is off target for a library built for alpha chains, so its abundance means little. The rearrangement links TRBV27 to TRBJ2-3; D is undetermined. The V gene lost 2 bases and the J gene lost 2 bases, with 5 bases spanning the gap. The CDR3 totals 13 residues. CDR1 MNHEY and CDR2 SMNVEV come from the germline V gene (reference sequence). This CDR3 reads CASSLTLTDTQYF. In nucleotides, the CDR3 is TGTGCCAGCAGTTTAACCCTCACAGATACGCAGTATTTT.

Comments on this clonotype: Since the library was made to target alpha chains, this beta chain is a stray read and its abundance is not meaningful. The V and J genes are TRBV9 and TRBJ2-5; D unclear. Germline CDR1 reads SGDLS; CDR2 reads YYNGEE. This CDR3 has 13 amino acids. Trimming removed 4 bases at V and 6 bases at J, with 13 bases between. CDR3 sequence: CASSPHMAQTQYF. CDR3 coding DNA: TGTGCCAGCAGCCCCCATATGGCCCAGACCCAGTACTTC. Full variable domain (missing parts from reference TRBV9 and TRBJ2-5): DSGVTQTPKHLITATGQRVTLRCSPRSGDLSVYWYQQSLDQGLQFLIQYYNGEERAKGNILERFSAQQFPDLHSELNLSSLELGDSALYFCASSPHMAQTQYFGPGTRLLVL.

About this clonotype: A library made for alpha chains picked up this beta chain off target, so its size means little. The V call is TRBV14, the J call TRBJ2-7; D unresolved. The CDR3 has 14 residues. With 4 bases removed from V and 4 bases from J, the gap between germline ends came to 14 bases. CDR1 and CDR2 (germline): SGHDN, FVKESK. CDR3 sequence: CASSLEADHYEQYF. The CDR3 bases are TGTGCCAGCAGCCTTGAAGCAGACCATTACGAGCAGTACTTC.

Turning to this clonotype: A library made for alpha chains picked up this beta chain off target, so its size means little. The chain is built from TRBV2 and TRBJ2-7; TRBD2 might be the D (6 bases). Per germline, CDR1 SNHLY and CDR2 FYNNEI. Trimming pared 7 bases from V and 8 bases from J, leaving 21 bases between. This CDR3 has 14 amino acids. CDR3: CASNPPLGGAQQYF. The CDR3 region has the DNA TGTGCCAGCAATCCACCCCTTGGAGGGGCGCAGCAGTACTTC. The whole variable domain, remainder taken from reference TRBV2 and TRBJ2-7, is EPEVTQTPSHQVTQMGQEVILRCVPISNHLYFYWYRQILGQKVEFLVSFYNNEISEKSEIFDDQFSVERPDGSNFTLKIRSTKLEDSAMYFCASNPPLGGAQQYFGPGTRLTVT.

By sample fraction, this clonotype is medium-sized. Little can be read into the size of this beta chain, an off-target read in a library designed for alpha chains. This rearrangement joins TRBV5-6 to TRBJ2-5; D gene unclear. CDR1 SGHDT and CDR2 YYEEEE come from the germline V gene. V gave up 2 bases and J gave up 3 bases, with 8 bases separating them. This CDR3 is built from 13 residues. The CDR3 reads CASSFGTEETQYF. CDR3 bases: TGTGCCAGCAGCTTTGGCACAGAAGAGACCCAGTACTTC.

Concerning this clonotype: This beta chain is an off-target read within a library intended for alpha chains, so its frequency means little. Here the CDR3 DNA reads TGTGCCAGCAGTTTAATGCGAGGCTCTGGGGCCAACGTCCTGACTTTC. Its translation is CASSLMRGSGANVLTF. V gene TRBV27 combines with J gene TRBJ2-6, with D uncertain. This CDR3 contains 16 residues. The ends were cut back, 2 bases at V and 0 bases at J, with 8 bases in the middle. CDR1 and CDR2 (germline): MNHEY, SMNVEV (reference sequence). The whole variable domain, remainder taken from reference TRBV27 and TRBJ2-6, is EAQVTQNPRYLITVTGKKLTVTCSQNMNHEYMSWYRQDPGLGLRQIYYSMNVEVTDKGDVPEGYKVSRKEKRNFPLILESPSPNQTSLYFCASSLMRGSGANVLTFGAGSRLTVL.

This clonotype was detected a few times. This beta chain was picked up by a library intended for alpha chains and is off target, so its count carries little meaning. The chain combines TRBV5-4 with TRBJ2-5, with 7 nucleotides matching TRBD1. V gave up 4 bases and J gave up 4 bases; unmatched junction bases: 4. The length of the CDR3 is 13 residues. CDR1 and CDR2 from the germline V gene are SGHNT and YYREEE (reference sequence). CDR3 loop: CASSPRQGETQYF. CDR3 bases: TGTGCCAGCAGCCCCAGACAGGGAGAGACCCAGTACTTC.

This clonotype was counted a few times. The library was designed around alpha chains, so this beta chain is a stray read whose abundance carries little weight. This chain links TRBV28 with TRBJ2-1, with no clear D. The length of the CDR3 is 12 residues. Deletions cut 5 bases from V and 13 bases from J, with 15 bases between. Germline CDR1 MDHEN, CDR2 SYDVKM. The DNA for the CDR3 is TGTGCCAGCAGTGTTACCCCATCCATACAGTTCTTC. Translation gives CASSVTPSIQFF. Drawing the rest from reference TRBV28 and TRBJ2-1, the complete variable domain is DVKVTQSSRYLVKRTGEKVFLECVQDMDHENMFWYRQDPGLGLRLIYFSYDVKMKEKGDIPEGYSVSREKKERFSLILESASTNQTSMYLCASSVTPSIQFFGPGTRLTVL.

This clonotype qualifies as medium-sized. As an off-target read in a library built for alpha chains, this beta chain has a frequency of little significance. The chain uses TRBV6-2 or TRBV6-3 and TRBJ2-3, with no clear D. Trimming took off 5 bases at V and 3 bases at J, with 3 bases between the two ends. Germline loops: CDR1 MNHEY, CDR2 SVGEGT. The CDR3 consists of 11 residues. The CDR3 nucleotides read TGTGCCAGCAGTCAGACAGATACGCAGTATTTT. This encodes CASSQTDTQYF.

To note about this clonotype: In a library made to pick up alpha chains, this beta chain is a stray read with a size that means little. This chain links TRBV20-1 with TRBJ2-7; 9 bases fit TRBD1. The CDR3 contains 12 residues. With 7 bases clipped from V and 4 bases from J, the junction kept 5 bases outside the gene matches. Germline V lookup: CDR1 DFQATT, CDR2 SNEGSKA (reference sequence). In DNA, the CDR3 is TGCAGTGTTTCGGACAGGGGTTACGAGCAGTACTTC. This codes for CSVSDRGYEQYF.

This clonotype counts as medium-sized. With the library built for alpha chains, this beta chain is off target and its frequency is not meaningful. The V and J genes are TRBV14 and TRBJ2-2; no clear D. The ends were cut back, 4 bases at V and 5 bases at J, with 14 bases in the middle. Germline CDR1 reads SGHDN; CDR2 reads FVKESK. The CDR3 has 15 amino acids. CDR3 in amino acids: CASSRNSGRTGELFF. The CDR3 nucleotides are TGTGCCAGCAGCCGAAACAGTGGTAGGACCGGGGAGCTGTTTTTT.

This clonotype is categorized as hyperexpanded. At one end, the junction sequence differs from germline, possibly due to a read error. As an off-target read in a library built for alpha chains, this beta chain has a frequency of little significance. The gene calls are TRBV7-7 and TRBJ2-3; 7 nucleotides agree with TRBD2. This CDR3 comprises 13 residues. The V gene's germline CDR1 is SSHAT and CDR2 FNYEAQ (reference sequence). The CDR3 DNA follows: TGTGCTAGCAGCGCTAGCGGAACAGATACGCAGTATTTT. Its translation is CASSASGTDTQYF.